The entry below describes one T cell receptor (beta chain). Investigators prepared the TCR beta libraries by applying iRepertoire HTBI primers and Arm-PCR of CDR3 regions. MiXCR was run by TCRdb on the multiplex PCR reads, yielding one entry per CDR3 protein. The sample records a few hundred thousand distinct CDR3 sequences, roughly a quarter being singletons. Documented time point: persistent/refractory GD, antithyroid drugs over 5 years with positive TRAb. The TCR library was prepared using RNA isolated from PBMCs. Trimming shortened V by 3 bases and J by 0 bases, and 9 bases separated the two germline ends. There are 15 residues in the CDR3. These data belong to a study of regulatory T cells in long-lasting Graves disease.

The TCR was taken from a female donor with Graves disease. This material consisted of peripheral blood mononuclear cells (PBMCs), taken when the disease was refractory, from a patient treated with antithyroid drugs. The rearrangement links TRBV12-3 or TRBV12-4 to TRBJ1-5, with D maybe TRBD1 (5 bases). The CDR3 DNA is TGTGCCAGCAGTTTCGTGGGGCGTAGCAATCAGCCCCAGCATTTT. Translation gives CASSFVGRSNQPQHF.